The rows below give T cell receptor beta chains drawn from one sample of a study of CD4 T cells in relation to SARS-CoV-2 and coronaviruses. The assay was immunoSEQ multiplex PCR, and TCRdb's table has in-frame clones only and misses some. The sample has roughly 16,000 clones; 75% to 85% are singletons. The antigens of these receptors remain unknown. Material for sequencing was CD4+ T cells from PBMCs, cultured in vitro. The receptors here all came from a human donor in good health. Both conserved end residues are part of each CDR3. The D gene is left open where the match is weak. A row's size may be missing; if present it is once, few, many or a size class.

size	D	V	J	DNA	CDR3
NA	NA	TRBV28	TRBJ2-5	TGTGCCAGCAGTTCCAGCGGTGTGGTTCAAGAGACCCAGTACTTC	CASSSSGVVQETQYF
NA	NA	TRBV14	TRBJ2-5	TGTGCCAGCAGACCAGACGGCGGAGAGACCCAGTACTTC	CASRPDGGETQYF
NA	TRBD1	TRBV24-1	TRBJ2-7	TGTGCCACCAGTGACTCGGGACAGGGGGGAACCTACGAGCAGTACTTC	CATSDSGQGGTYEQYF
NA	NA	TRBV7-9	TRBJ1-6	TGTGCCAGCAGCTTAGGGGGGCTTAATTCACCCCTCCACTTT	CASSLGGLNSPLHF
NA	NA	TRBV18	TRBJ2-6	TGTGCCAGCTCACCACGGTCACAGAGCTCTGGGGCCAACGTCCTGACTTTC	CASSPRSQSSGANVLTF
NA	TRBD2	TRBV15	TRBJ2-1	TGTGCCACCAGCAGAGATGGCCTAGCGGACAATGAGCAGTTCTTC	CATSRDGLADNEQFF
few	TRBD1	TRBV24-1	TRBJ2-3	TGTGCCACCAGTCCTCGTGATAGGGGGCAAGATACGCAGTATTTT	CATSPRDRGQDTQYF
NA	NA	TRBV27	TRBJ1-6	TGTGCCAGCAGTTACCTCCCTAACTCTAATTCACCCCTCCACTTT	CASSYLPNSNSPLHF
large	TRBD2	TRBV6-5	TRBJ2-1	TGTGCCAGCACCTCACTAGCGGGAGTCACCAATGAGCAGTTCTTC	CASTSLAGVTNEQFF
NA	NA	TRBV4-1	TRBJ1-1	TGCGCCAGCAGGGATACACAGGGATCCTACACTGAAGCTTTCTTT	CASRDTQGSYTEAFF
NA	TRBD1	TRBV5-1	TRBJ2-6	TGCGCCAGCAGTCCGACAGGGGGGGCCGGGGCCAACGTCCTGACTTTC	CASSPTGGAGANVLTF
NA	TRBD2	TRBV27	TRBJ2-1	TGTGCCAGCAGTTTACCCCCTAGCGGGAGTCGAAATGAGCAGTTCTTC	CASSLPPSGSRNEQFF
NA	TRBD2	TRBV5-1	TRBJ2-7	TGCGCCAGCAGCTCCCGGGGGCTAGCGGGAGGCTACGAGCAGTACTTC	CASSSRGLAGGYEQYF
NA	NA	TRBV3-1/TRBV3-2	TRBJ1-5	TGTGCCAGCAGCCAAGGGGATCAGCCCCAGCATTTT	CASSQGDQPQHF
NA	NA	TRBV30	TRBJ1-6	TGTGCCTGGAGTTTAGGGGGGTGGAATTCACCCCTCCACTTT	CAWSLGGWNSPLHF
NA	TRBD2	TRBV5-1	TRBJ2-7	TGCGCCAGCAGCCGTGGGGGACTAGCGGGAGGGGAGCAGTACTTC	CASSRGGLAGGEQYF
NA	NA	TRBV7-2	TRBJ2-2	TGTGCCAGCAGCTTACAGTCGGGGAACACCGGGGAGCTGTTTTTT	CASSLQSGNTGELFF
NA	TRBD1	TRBV18	TRBJ1-2	TGTGCCAGCTCACCAAAACAGGGGCGCCTCTCTGGCTACACCTTC	CASSPKQGRLSGYTF
few	NA	TRBV25-1	TRBJ1-2	TGTGCCAGCAGTGCGACCTATGGCTACACCTTC	CASSATYGYTF
NA	NA	TRBV28	TRBJ2-5	TGTGCCAGCAGTACCCCTGTAGGGGGGGCCCAGTACTTC	CASSTPVGGAQYF
NA	TRBD1	TRBV11-2	TRBJ2-1	TGTGCCAGCAGCTTAGTAAGGGGGCAGGGGTCGAATGAGCAGTTCTTC	CASSLVRGQGSNEQFF
NA	NA	TRBV6-5	TRBJ2-7	TGTGCCAGCTCCCAGTGGGGGTACGAGCAGTACTTC	CASSQWGYEQYF
once	TRBD1	TRBV12-3/TRBV12-4	TRBJ1-1	TGTGCCAGCAGTTCCACAGGGGGCGGTGAAGCTTTCTTT	CASSSTGGGEAFF
once	NA	TRBV18	TRBJ1-1	TGTGCCAGCTCACCCTTGGGACCGAACATGAACACTGAAGCTTTCTTT	CASSPLGPNMNTEAFF
NA	NA	TRBV28	TRBJ1-1	TGTGCCAGCAGCCCTACTACGGACAGGAACACTGAAGCTTTCTTT	CASSPTTDRNTEAFF
NA	NA	TRBV5-4	TRBJ2-7	TGTGCCAGCAGCCGGGCCGCCCCCTACGAGCAGTACTTC	CASSRAAPYEQYF
NA	TRBD2	TRBV10-3	TRBJ2-2	TGTGCCATCAGGGAAGGGACTAGCGGGAGTCGAACGGGCGGGGAGCTGTTTTTT	CAIREGTSGSRTGGELFF
NA	TRBD1	TRBV30	TRBJ1-2	TGTGCCTGGGGGACAGGGGATTATGGCTACACCTTC	CAWGTGDYGYTF
NA	NA	TRBV18	TRBJ2-7	TGTGCCAGCTCACCAGCAAGGGGAAGACTCGAGCAGTACTTC	CASSPARGRLEQYF
NA	NA	TRBV10-1	TRBJ1-2	TGCGCCAGCAGTGAGTCTCGGGGTTACGGCTACACCTTC	CASSESRGYGYTF
NA	NA	TRBV19	TRBJ2-7	TGTGCCAGTAGTATCGGACAGGGTGCGGGAGTTTCCGAGCAGTACTTC	CASSIGQGAGVSEQYF
NA	TRBD1	TRBV5-1	TRBJ1-2	TGCGCCAGCAGCTCGGACAGGGGCGTCTATGGCTACACCTTC	CASSSDRGVYGYTF
NA	NA	TRBV18	TRBJ1-5	TGTGCCAGCTCACCTCTTAGTGGTCATAGCTTCGGCAATCAGCCCCAGCATTTT	CASSPLSGHSFGNQPQHF
NA	TRBD1	TRBV5-1	TRBJ2-5	TGCGCCAGCAGCTTGTGGTCAGGGGGTCCGGAGACCCAGTACTTC	CASSLWSGGPETQYF
NA	NA	TRBV19	TRBJ2-3	TGTGCCAGTAGTATCGGTTACACAGATACGCAGTATTTT	CASSIGYTDTQYF
NA	NA	TRBV25-1	TRBJ2-1	TGTGCCAGCAGTGAATATAGGGCAGGGACCTACAATGAGCAGTTCTTC	CASSEYRAGTYNEQFF
NA	TRBD2	TRBV5-1	TRBJ2-3	TGCGCCAGCAGCTTACTAGCGACTAGCACAGATACGCAGTATTTT	CASSLLATSTDTQYF
NA	TRBD1	TRBV29-1	TRBJ1-2	TGCAGCGTCAGACAGGGAGACTATGGCTACACCTTC	CSVRQGDYGYTF
few	TRBD1	TRBV7-9	TRBJ2-1	TGTGCCAGCAGCCCTCGTGGGACAGGGGCCAATGAGCAGTTCTTC	CASSPRGTGANEQFF
NA	NA	TRBV5-1	TRBJ2-7	TGCGCCAGCAGCTTGGCTATTAGAGTACAGGGCGTTCCCTACGAGCAGTACTTC	CASSLAIRVQGVPYEQYF
NA	NA	TRBV4-2	TRBJ1-6	TGTGCCAGCAGCCAAGGGACAGCTAATTCACCCCTCCACTTT	CASSQGTANSPLHF
NA	NA	TRBV25-1	TRBJ2-5	TGTGCCAGCAGTGAACCGAGGGGGATACGAGGGACCAGCGAGACCCAGTACTTC	CASSEPRGIRGTSETQYF
few	TRBD1	TRBV7-9	TRBJ2-5	TGTGCCAGCACAGTAGGGACAGGGGAAGAGACCCAGTACTTC	CASTVGTGEETQYF
NA	TRBD1	TRBV5-1	TRBJ2-1	TGCGCCAGCAGCTTGGCCCCTACGGGACAGGGTTTCTATGAGCAGTTCTTC	CASSLAPTGQGFYEQFF
NA	TRBD1	TRBV3-1/TRBV3-2	TRBJ1-4	TGTGCCAGCAGCCCGAGACAGGGTCGGGGAATGTACGAAAAACTGTTTTTT	CASSPRQGRGMYEKLFF
few	TRBD2	TRBV27	TRBJ2-1	TGTGCCAGCAGTTTATCGATCGCGACTAGCGGGAGGAATGAGCAGTTCTTC	CASSLSIATSGRNEQFF
NA	NA	TRBV3-1/TRBV3-2	TRBJ1-1	TGTGCCAGCAGCCAAGACACACAGGGCAACACTGAAGCTTTCTTT	CASSQDTQGNTEAFF
NA	TRBD1	TRBV6-5	TRBJ2-3	TGTGCCAGCAGGCCCGGGACAGATCTCAATACGCAGTATTTT	CASRPGTDLNTQYF
NA	TRBD2	TRBV9	TRBJ2-7	TGTGCCAGCAGCTCGACTAGCGGGGGGGCCCGTTCCTACGAGCAGTACTTC	CASSSTSGGARSYEQYF
NA	NA	TRBV3-1/TRBV3-2	TRBJ2-7	TGTGCCAGCAGCCAAGTAGAAAGATCCTACGAGCAGTACTTC	CASSQVERSYEQYF
NA	NA	TRBV24-1	TRBJ2-1	TGTGCCACCCGCGAGTCTACCTACAATGAGCAGTTCTTC	CATRESTYNEQFF
NA	TRBD2	TRBV15	TRBJ2-3	TGTGCCACCAGCAGAGATCTAGCGGGAGCAGATACGCAGTATTTT	CATSRDLAGADTQYF